The TCR beta chain under discussion was sequenced for a study of shared clonotypes between healthy human individuals. The donor population consisted of healthy HIV-negative adults with no recent acute infections or vaccinations. Every one of the donors was a Caucasian adult that lived in Nashville, Tennessee. Sequencing was performed with immunoSEQ multiplex PCR; in TCRdb, only in-frame clones are kept and a portion is missing. The sample carries around 2.1 million clones, around 95% recorded once. Trimming removed 4 bases from V and 5 bases from J, with 16 bases in between. The CDR3 runs 15 residues. Germline CDR1 is SGHNT and CDR2 is YYREEE (reference sequence).

Specimen: naive CD4+ T cells sorted from blood. Indicated subset: CD45RA+ positively selected. This sequence originates from a man aged 18-30 years in good health. This rearrangement joins TRBV5-4 to TRBJ2-1; D assignment may be TRBD1 or TRBD2 (6 bases each). The CDR3 DNA sequence: TGTGCCAGCAGCCAGGGGACTGCCAGGCACAATGAGCAGTTCTTC. Translation gives CASSQGTARHNEQFF.